Following are 8 T cell receptor beta chains from one sample sequenced in a study of blood T cell repertoires in COVID-19. Assay: immunoSEQ multiplex PCR; the TCRdb copy retains only in-frame clones and omits some. The sample has 52,000 or so clones, approximately 85% seen once. Sequences were obtained from peripheral blood. The receptors were sampled from a human donor in a cohort sampled during active COVID-19.

The chain uses TRBV28 and TRBJ2-1; 7 nucleotides align to TRBD1. The CDR3 sequence is 16 residues long. Trimming at V came to 3 bases and at J to 1 base, leaving 6 bases not matched to a gene. From germline, CDR1 is MDHEN and CDR2 SYDVKM. The CDR3 region is CASSFLRGFSYNEQFF. The CDR3 DNA reads as TGTGCCAGCAGTTTTCTCAGGGGGTTTTCCTACAATGAGCAGTTCTTC.

The V and J genes are TRBV2 and TRBJ2-1, with TRBD1 identical over 8 bases. This CDR3 region has 15 residues. The ends lost 3 bases at V and 4 bases at J; junction bases unmatched: 5. Germline-derived CDR1 and CDR2 are SNHLY and FYNNEI. Here the CDR3 DNA reads TGTGCCAGCAGTGACTCTGGACAGGGTTACAATGAGCAGTTCTTC. This sequence encodes CASSDSGQGYNEQFF.

The V and J genes are TRBV2 and TRBJ1-4, with D maybe TRBD1 (5 bases). There are 14 residues in the CDR3. V dropped 4 bases and J dropped 1 base, with 7 bases sitting between them. CDR1 is SNHLY and CDR2 is FYNNEI in the germline V gene. The CDR3 loop reads CASSGQLTNEKLFF. CDR3 sequence (DNA): TGTGCCAGCAGTGGACAGCTAACTAATGAAAAACTGTTTTTT.

This chain joins TRBV9 and TRBJ2-3; 9 bases are a match to TRBD1. J gave up 5 bases and V 2 bases, and 9 bases lay outside the gene matches. The CDR3 length is 16 residues. Germline V gene data show CDR1 as SGDLS and CDR2 as YYNGEE. CDR3 in DNA: TGTGCCAGCAGCGTGACAGGGGGGGCCTTAATAGATACGCAGTATTTT. It specifies CASSVTGGALIDTQYF.

V is TRBV7-2 and J is TRBJ2-1; perhaps TRBD1 as D (5 bases). This CDR3 spans 18 amino acids. Germline values: CDR1 SGHTA, CDR2 FQGNSA. Trimming left V 6 bases short and J 0 bases short, with 21 bases between. The CDR3 loop reads CASRFLGPGHSSYNEQFF. CDR3 DNA: TGTGCCAGCAGATTCCTGGGGCCTGGTCACAGCTCCTACAATGAGCAGTTCTTC.

This chain links TRBV5-1 with TRBJ2-5, with TRBD2 identical over 14 bases. V lost 4 bases to trimming and J lost 4 bases; unmatched junction nucleotides: 6. The CDR3 is made up of 16 amino acids. Per germline, CDR1 SGHRS and CDR2 YFSETQ. The CDR3 region has the DNA TGCGCCAGCAGCCCGGGACTAGCGGGAGTGGTAGAGACCCAGTACTTC. This translates into CASSPGLAGVVETQYF.

The chain couples TRBV6-5 to TRBJ1-2; no clear D gene. The CDR3 totals 15 residues. In germline, CDR1 is MNHEY, CDR2 SVGAGI. The V gene lost 1 base and the J gene lost 0 bases, with 9 bases spanning the gap. DNA for the CDR3: TGTGCCAGCAGTTACTGGGGAGAGTCTAACTATGGCTACACCTTC. Protein sequence: CASSYWGESNYGYTF.

The rearrangement links TRBV19 to TRBJ2-7, with D maybe TRBD1 (6 bases). Trimming took 6 bases from V and 0 from J, leaving 12 bases between them. Germline assignment: CDR1 LNHDA and CDR2 SQIVND (reference sequence). The CDR3 length is 14 residues. The CDR3 region is CASSGQIYSYEQYF. The CDR3 DNA is TGTGCCAGTAGCGGACAGATTTACTCCTACGAGCAGTACTTC.